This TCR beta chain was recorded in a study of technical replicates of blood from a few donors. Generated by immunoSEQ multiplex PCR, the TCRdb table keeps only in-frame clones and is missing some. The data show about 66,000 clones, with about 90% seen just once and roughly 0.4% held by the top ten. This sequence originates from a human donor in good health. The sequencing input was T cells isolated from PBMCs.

In DNA, the CDR3 is TGTGCCATAAGAGAGTTACACTCTGGAAACACCATATATTTT. Translated, it gives CAIRELHSGNTIYF. V usage is TRBV10-3 and J usage is TRBJ1-3; D remains unclear. CDR3 length: 14 residues. Trimming removed 9 bases from V and 0 bases from J, with 12 bases in between. Germline loops: CDR1 ENHRY, CDR2 SYGVKD.